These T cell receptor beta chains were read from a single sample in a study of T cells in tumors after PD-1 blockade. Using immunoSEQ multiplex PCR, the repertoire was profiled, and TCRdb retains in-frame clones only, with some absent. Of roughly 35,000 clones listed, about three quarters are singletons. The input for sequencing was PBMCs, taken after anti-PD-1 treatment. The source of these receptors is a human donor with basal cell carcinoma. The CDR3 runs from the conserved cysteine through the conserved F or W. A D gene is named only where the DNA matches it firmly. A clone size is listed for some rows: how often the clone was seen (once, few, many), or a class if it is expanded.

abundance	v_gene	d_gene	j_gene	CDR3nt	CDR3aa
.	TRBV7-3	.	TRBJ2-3	TGTGCCAGCAGTCGGGACGGTCAGAGCACAGATACGCAGTATTTT	CASSRDGQSTDTQYF
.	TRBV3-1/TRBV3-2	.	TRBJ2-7	TGTGCCAGCAGCTCTACCTTGGGGGAGCAGTACTTC	CASSSTLGEQYF
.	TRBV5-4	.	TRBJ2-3	TGTGCCAGCAGCTTGGGTTCGGCAGATACGCAGTATTTT	CASSLGSADTQYF
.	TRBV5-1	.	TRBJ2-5	TGCGCCAGCACCCAACTGCTAGCGACTGACAGGACCCAGTACTTC	CASTQLLATDRTQYF
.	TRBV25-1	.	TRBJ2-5	TGTGCCAGCAGCAGGGGTGGGGCCCAAGAGACCCAGTACTTC	CASSRGGAQETQYF
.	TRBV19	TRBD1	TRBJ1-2	TGTGCCAGTATGGGGACAGGGGCAGGCTACACCTTC	CASMGTGAGYTF
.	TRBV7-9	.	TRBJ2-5	TGTGCCAGCAGCCAAATTGCAGAGACCCAGTACTTC	CASSQIAETQYF
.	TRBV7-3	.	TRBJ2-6	TGTGCCAGCAGCCCCATGGGCTCTGGGGCCAACGTCCTGACTTTC	CASSPMGSGANVLTF
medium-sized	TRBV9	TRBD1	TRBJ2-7	TGTGCCAGCAGCGTAGGGGGACAGTCCTACGAGCAGTACTTC	CASSVGGQSYEQYF
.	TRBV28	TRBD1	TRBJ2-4	TGTGCCAGCAGTCCCTACAACAGGGGGCGCAGCCACTTC	CASSPYNRGRSHF
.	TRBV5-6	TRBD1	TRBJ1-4	TGTGCCAGCAGCCCCGGGACAGGGAGGAGAGTTGAAAAACTGTTTTTT	CASSPGTGRRVEKLFF
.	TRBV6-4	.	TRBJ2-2	TGTGCCAGCACTCGGACCGGGGGCCCTCAAGGCGGGGAGCTGTTTTTT	CASTRTGGPQGGELFF
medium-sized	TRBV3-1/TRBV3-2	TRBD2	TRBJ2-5	TGTGCCAGCAGCCAAACCGGGGGGGCGACCCAGTACTTC	CASSQTGGATQYF
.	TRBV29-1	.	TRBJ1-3	TGCAGCGCTGTACTTGGGGCTGGAAACACCATATATTTT	CSAVLGAGNTIYF
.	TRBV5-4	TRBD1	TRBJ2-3	TGTGCCAGCAGCCAACGGGACAGGGGAGTCGATACGCAGTATTTT	CASSQRDRGVDTQYF
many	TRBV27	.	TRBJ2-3	TGTGCCAGCAGTACAGGGATGAAAGATACGCAGTATTTT	CASSTGMKDTQYF
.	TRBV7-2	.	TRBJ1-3	TGTGCCAGCAGCTTAGAAGGACCGGAAGCTGGAAACACCATATATTTT	CASSLEGPEAGNTIYF
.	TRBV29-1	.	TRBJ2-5	TGCAGCGTTGAAATGTCCGGGGTACTGGGAGAGACCCAGTACTTC	CSVEMSGVLGETQYF
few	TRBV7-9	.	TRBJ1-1	TGTGCCAGCAGTTTTCGGGCCAGGAACACTGAAGCTTTCTTT	CASSFRARNTEAFF
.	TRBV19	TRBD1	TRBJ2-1	TGTGCCAGTAGTATACAGGGGGCGCGTAATGAGCAGTTCTTC	CASSIQGARNEQFF
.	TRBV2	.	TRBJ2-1	TGTGCCAGCAGACCCCAAACACAAACGGGTGAGCAGTTCTTC	CASRPQTQTGEQFF
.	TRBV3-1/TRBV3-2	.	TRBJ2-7	TGTGCCAGCAGCCTTGGATCCAGGTCCCACGAGCAGTACTTC	CASSLGSRSHEQYF
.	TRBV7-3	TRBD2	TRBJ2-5	TGTGCCAGCAGCTCGAAACGACTAGCGGTACACCAAGAGACCCAGTACTTC	CASSSKRLAVHQETQYF
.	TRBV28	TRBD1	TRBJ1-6	TGTGCCAGCAGCCCAGACAGGGCGGGCTCACCCCTCCACTTT	CASSPDRAGSPLHF
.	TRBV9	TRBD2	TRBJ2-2	TGTGCCAGCAGCGCCGGGACACTAGCGGGGTTAGGTCCCGGGGAGCTGTTTTTT	CASSAGTLAGLGPGELFF
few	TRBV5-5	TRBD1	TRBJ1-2	TGTGCCAGCAGCTTGGTTGGGACAGGGGGCAGCGGCTACACCTTC	CASSLVGTGGSGYTF
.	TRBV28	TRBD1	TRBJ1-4	TGTGCCAGCATCCGGGACAGGGGAGGTAATGAAAAACTGTTTTTT	CASIRDRGGNEKLFF
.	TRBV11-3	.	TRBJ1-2	TGTGCCAGCAGCCAAGCGAGAGCTAACTATGGCTACACCTTC	CASSQARANYGYTF
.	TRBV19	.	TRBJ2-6	TGTGCCAGTAGTGCACAGGGACCAGGGGCCAACGTCCTGACTTTC	CASSAQGPGANVLTF
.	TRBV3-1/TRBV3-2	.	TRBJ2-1	TGTGCCAGCAGCCAAGACAAAGGTTACAATGAGCAGTTCTTC	CASSQDKGYNEQFF
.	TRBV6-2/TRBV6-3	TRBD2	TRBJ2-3	TGTGCCAGCAGTGCTAGCGGGAGGCTTGATACGCAGTATTTT	CASSASGRLDTQYF
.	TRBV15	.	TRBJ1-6	TGTGCCACCAGCAGAGATCTCCCGGGTTCCGTAAATAATTCACCCCTCCACTTT	CATSRDLPGSVNNSPLHF
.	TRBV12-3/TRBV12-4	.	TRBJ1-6	TGTGCCAGCAGTTTAAACACCTATTCACCCCTCCACTTT	CASSLNTYSPLHF
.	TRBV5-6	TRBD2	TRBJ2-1	TGTGCCAGCAGCGGTCTGGGACTAGCGGGAGAAAGCAATGAGCAGTTCTTC	CASSGLGLAGESNEQFF
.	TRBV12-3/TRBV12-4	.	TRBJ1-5	TGTGCCAGCACCGGACGGGGGGCTCAGCCCCAGCATTTT	CASTGRGAQPQHF
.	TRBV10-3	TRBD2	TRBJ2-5	TGTGCCATCAGTGAGTCGCGACTAGCGGGGGTGGAAGAGACCCAGTACTTC	CAISESRLAGVEETQYF
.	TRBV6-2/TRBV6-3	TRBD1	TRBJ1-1	TGTGCCAGCAGTTACGAGGGGGCCCACACTGAAGCTTTCTTT	CASSYEGAHTEAFF
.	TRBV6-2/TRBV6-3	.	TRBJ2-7	TGTGCCAGCAGTTATACAGAGCATCTGTACTTC	CASSYTEHLYF
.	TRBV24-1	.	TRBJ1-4	TGTGCCACCAGTGGGCCATTAGAGAATGAAAAACTGTTTTTT	CATSGPLENEKLFF
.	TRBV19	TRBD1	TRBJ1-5	TGTGCCAGTAGCCCGAGACAGGGAGAAGGCCAGCCCCAGCATTTT	CASSPRQGEGQPQHF
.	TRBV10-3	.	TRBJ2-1	TGTGCCATCAGTGGGGGACATCCTGAGCAGTTCTTC	CAISGGHPEQFF
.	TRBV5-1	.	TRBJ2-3	TGCGCCAGCAGCTCAGTGGGGGCAGATACGCAGTATTTT	CASSSVGADTQYF
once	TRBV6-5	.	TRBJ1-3	TGTGCCAGCAGAGCCGGACATAATGGAAACACCATATATTTT	CASRAGHNGNTIYF
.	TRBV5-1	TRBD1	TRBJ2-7	TGCGCCAGCAGTCGTCGGACAGGGAATTTCTACGAGCAGTACTTC	CASSRRTGNFYEQYF
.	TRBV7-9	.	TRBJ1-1	TGTGCCAGCAGCTTAGAAGGGGACACTGAAGCTTTCTTT	CASSLEGDTEAFF